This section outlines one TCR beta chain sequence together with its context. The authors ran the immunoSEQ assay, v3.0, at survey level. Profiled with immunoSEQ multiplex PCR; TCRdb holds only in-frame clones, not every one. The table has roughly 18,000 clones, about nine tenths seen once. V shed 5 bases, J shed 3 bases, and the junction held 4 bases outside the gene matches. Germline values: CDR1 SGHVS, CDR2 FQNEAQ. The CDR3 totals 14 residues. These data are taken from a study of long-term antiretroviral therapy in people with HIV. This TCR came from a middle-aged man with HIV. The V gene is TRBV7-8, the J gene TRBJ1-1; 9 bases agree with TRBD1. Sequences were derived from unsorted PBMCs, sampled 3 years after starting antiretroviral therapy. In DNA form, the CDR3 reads TGTGCCAGCAGCGTGGGACAGGGAGACACTGAAGCTTTCTTT. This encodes CASSVGQGDTEAFF.